Below, 14 T cell receptor beta chains from the same sample are listed, as sequenced in a study of monozygotic twins with inflammatory bowel disease. With the 5' RACE reads reprocessed, TCRdb shows one record per CDR3 protein and no DNA. This listing includes about 350,000 distinct CDR3 sequences. Material for sequencing was blood. The receptors were sampled from a human donor with ulcerative colitis or Crohn's disease, or a healthy co-twin of an affected twin (not recorded which).

The CDR3 sequence is CASSLGRAGYNSPLHF. The chain is built from TRBV7-2 and TRBJ1-6. There are 16 residues in the CDR3. Germline V gene sequence: CDR1 SGHTA, CDR2 FQGNSA.

The V gene is TRBV10-3, the J gene TRBJ2-2; TCRdb reports TRBD1, a call that lacks DNA to check it against. Germline-derived CDR1 and CDR2 are ENHRY and SYGVKD. This CDR3 is built from 17 residues. The CDR3 reads CAISESAGTGNTGELFF.

This rearrangement joins TRBV7-9 to TRBJ1-2; without DNA, the TCRdb call of TRBD1 cannot be checked. This CDR3 is 15 amino acids long. The germline V gene encodes CDR1 SEHNR and CDR2 FQNEAQ (reference sequence). The CDR3 spells CASSLDPDYSYGYTF.

The CDR3 loop reads CAISEYGVENTEAFF. The V gene is TRBV10-3, the J gene TRBJ1-1. CDR1 ENHRY and CDR2 SYGVKD come from the germline V gene. CDR3 size: 15 residues.

The chain carries TRBV20-1 and TRBJ1-2; TCRdb reports TRBD1, a call that lacks DNA to check it against. Per germline, CDR1 DFQATT and CDR2 SNEGSKA (reference sequence). The CDR3 sequence is 14 residues long. CDR3 sequence: CSARDGQGASGYTF.

V and J are TRBV29-1 and TRBJ1-1; absent DNA, TCRdb's TRBD1 call cannot be checked. The CDR3 spans 14 residues. Germline V gene sequence: CDR1 SQVTM, CDR2 ANQGSEA. Here the CDR3 reads CSVELTGMNTEAFF.

The V call is TRBV5-1, the J call TRBJ2-7; the D call from TCRdb, TRBD1, cannot be confirmed without DNA. The CDR3 loop spans 17 amino acids. Germline V gene lookup returns CDR1 SGHRS and CDR2 YFSETQ. The CDR3 loop is CASSVENLTGLTYEQYF.

V and J are TRBV28 and TRBJ1-2; TCRdb outputs TRBD1, but without DNA this stays unchecked. Per germline, CDR1 MDHEN and CDR2 SYDVKM. The CDR3 has 14 amino acids. CDR3 amino acids: CASSPYEGRYGYTF.

The chain recombines TRBV20-1 with TRBJ2-7; TCRdb lists TRBD1, though no DNA is available to test this call. The germline V gene encodes CDR1 DFQATT and CDR2 SNEGSKA (reference sequence). The CDR3 covers 13 residues. The CDR3 reads CSAKRQASYEQYF.

The rearrangement joins TRBV28 to TRBJ2-7; TCRdb returns TRBD1, unconfirmable since there is no DNA. The CDR3 extends over 15 amino acids. Germline CDR1 is MDHEN and CDR2 is SYDVKM. CDR3 amino acids: CASSFHVSGPQGQYF. The full variable domain, rest sourced from reference TRBV28 and TRBJ2-7, is DVKVTQSSRYLVKRTGEKVFLECVQDMDHENMFWYRQDPGLGLRLIYFSYDVKMKEKGDIPEGYSVSREKKERFSLILESASTNQTSMYLCASSFHVSGPQGQYFGPGTRLTVT.

This sequence joins TRBV5-1 and TRBJ2-7. The germline gives CDR1 SGHRS, CDR2 YFSETQ. There are 19 residues in the CDR3. The CDR3 sequence is CASSLYNSDSPFSSYEQYF.

The chain has TRBV7-2 and TRBJ1-2; with no DNA, the TCRdb D assignment of TRBD1 cannot be verified. This CDR3 is 15 amino acids long. Germline V gene lookup returns CDR1 SGHTA and CDR2 FQGNSA. The CDR3 is CASSLVTGEGYGYTF. The full variable domain, rest sourced from reference TRBV7-2 and TRBJ1-2, is GAGVSQSPSNKVTEKGKDVELRCDPISGHTALYWYRQSLGQGLEFLIYFQGNSAPDKSGLPSDRFSAERTGGSVSTLTIQRTQQEDSAVYLCASSLVTGEGYGYTFGSGTRLTVV.

The genes are TRBV5-4 and TRBJ2-1; TCRdb's assignment of TRBD2 cannot be checked, as there is no DNA. Looked up from germline, CDR1 is SGHNT and CDR2 is YYREEE (reference sequence). The CDR3 extends over 16 amino acids. The CDR3 region is CASSLAERGGLIEQFF.

This sequence joins TRBV9 and TRBJ2-1. Germline V gene data show CDR1 as SGDLS and CDR2 as YYNGEE. The CDR3 covers 16 residues. The CDR3: CASSVAQGMVHNEQFF. Full variable domain (rest looked up from reference TRBV9 and TRBJ2-1): DSGVTQTPKHLITATGQRVTLRCSPRSGDLSVYWYQQSLDQGLQFLIQYYNGEERAKGNILERFSAQQFPDLHSELNLSSLELGDSALYFCASSVAQGMVHNEQFFGPGTRLTVL.